Listed below are T cell receptor beta chains from one sample, sequenced in a study of long-term antiretroviral therapy in people with HIV. Sequencing used immunoSEQ multiplex PCR; TCRdb keeps in-frame clones, though not all of them. The sample carries some 45,000 clones, about 89% recorded once. Specimen: unsorted PBMCs, collected 0.1 years before starting antiretroviral therapy. These receptors all stem from a woman aged 45-65 years with HIV. Each CDR3 is given without its conserved first and last residue. Fields, in order: clone size, V gene, CDR3 protein. Expanded clones are given a class, and other clones once, few, many or no size at all.

size: -; V: TRBV7-2; CDR3: ASRDRVPTQETQY
size: -; V: TRBV29-1; CDR3: SVVRGWNTEAF
size: -; V: TRBV6-5; CDR3: ASSYRDRGQYEQY
size: -; V: TRBV14; CDR3: ASSRSGESSYNSPLH
size: -; V: TRBV27; CDR3: ASSSGTGGSGYEQY
size: few; V: TRBV4-1; CDR3: ASSYSTTGVLAEAF
size: -; V: TRBV6-1; CDR3: ASSTRDTYEQY
size: -; V: TRBV9; CDR3: ASSFGQGTIYEQY
size: -; V: TRBV4-2; CDR3: ASSQYSGASDEQY
size: -; V: TRBV19; CDR3: ASSGAGVRGYT
size: -; V: TRBV4-2; CDR3: ASSYNRGSRDEQY
size: -; V: TRBV4-1; CDR3: ASSQDGAGRTGELF
size: -; V: TRBV5-4; CDR3: ASTGGVGAFSGYGYT
size: -; V: TRBV6-1; CDR3: ASSEAPRDTQY
size: -; V: TRBV18; CDR3: ASSPGAGETQY
size: once; V: TRBV27; CDR3: ASSLGGRSTYEQY
size: -; V: TRBV7-2; CDR3: ASSSPYSVPSYEQY
size: -; V: TRBV30; CDR3: AWNLRDGRDYEQY